Sequencing of this TCR beta chain was carried out in a study of CD8 T cells in ankylosing spondylitis. Study observations and caveats: Typical of ankylosing spondylitis blood, it appeared, was a TCR beta motif of eight highly homologous variants.

Using its own MiXCR run on the 5' RACE reads, TCRdb lists one record per CDR3 protein. This table holds 270,000 or so distinct CDR3 sequences, over 15% found once. About this clonotype itself: Its antigen remains unidentified.

With 6 bases clipped from V and 5 bases from J, the junction kept 9 bases outside the gene matches. The CDR3 sequence is 15 residues long. Sequencing input: blood, either unsorted or a sorted T cell fraction (not recorded which). The sequence came from a male donor with ankylosing spondylitis or in good health (not recorded which). The chain is built from TRBV12-3 or TRBV12-4 and TRBJ2-5; 10 positions agree with TRBD1. DNA for the CDR3: TGTGCCAGCAGGCTCCAGGGACAGGGGAGCGAGACCCAGTACTTC. Amino acids: CASRLQGQGSETQYF.